Listed below are T cell receptor beta chains from one sample, sequenced in a study of blood T cell repertoires in COVID-19. This table comes from immunoSEQ multiplex PCR, and its TCRdb copy is limited to in-frame clones, with some not included. The sample holds about 300,000 clones; 85% to 90% are singletons and the top ten take less than 3%. Sequences were obtained from PBMCs or T cells enriched from blood (not recorded which). The receptors were gathered from a woman between 45 and 65 years old who had been exposed to COVID-19. CDR3s include the opening cysteine and the closing phenylalanine or tryptophan. Fields, in order: D gene, V gene, J gene, clone size, CDR3 protein. A D gene is named only where the DNA matches it firmly. Rows may omit the clone size; those that give it use once, few, many or a size class.

d_gene: -
v_gene: TRBV19
j_gene: TRBJ1-5
abundance: few
CDR3aa: CASLAWGNSNQPQHF

d_gene: TRBD1
v_gene: TRBV10-2
j_gene: TRBJ2-7
abundance: -
CDR3aa: CASSDTGGDYEQYF

d_gene: -
v_gene: TRBV3-1/TRBV3-2
j_gene: TRBJ1-5
abundance: -
CDR3aa: CASSPQGYNQPQHF

d_gene: TRBD1
v_gene: TRBV18
j_gene: TRBJ2-7
abundance: -
CDR3aa: CASSPLGQGTNEQYF

d_gene: -
v_gene: TRBV4-2
j_gene: TRBJ2-2
abundance: -
CDR3aa: CASSQSGTPNTGELFF

d_gene: TRBD1
v_gene: TRBV6-2/TRBV6-3
j_gene: TRBJ2-7
abundance: -
CDR3aa: CASSYSPGQSYEQYF

d_gene: -
v_gene: TRBV5-6
j_gene: TRBJ1-6
abundance: -
CDR3aa: CASSFNGLGGSPLHF

d_gene: -
v_gene: TRBV27
j_gene: TRBJ2-2
abundance: once
CDR3aa: CASSFGAGELFF

d_gene: TRBD1
v_gene: TRBV5-5
j_gene: TRBJ1-5
abundance: -
CDR3aa: CASSSKQGIGKMEPQHF

d_gene: -
v_gene: TRBV20-1
j_gene: TRBJ1-4
abundance: -
CDR3aa: CSARGGTPFF

d_gene: TRBD1
v_gene: TRBV5-1
j_gene: TRBJ1-1
abundance: few
CDR3aa: CASSLQGHNTEAFF

d_gene: -
v_gene: TRBV5-5
j_gene: TRBJ1-4
abundance: -
CDR3aa: CASSLRLGNEKLFF

d_gene: -
v_gene: TRBV7-6
j_gene: TRBJ2-2
abundance: -
CDR3aa: CASSQGVGELFF

d_gene: -
v_gene: TRBV29-1
j_gene: TRBJ2-7
abundance: -
CDR3aa: CSVAQGRQMYF

d_gene: -
v_gene: TRBV2
j_gene: TRBJ1-3
abundance: -
CDR3aa: CASSAGTPSSGNTIYF

d_gene: TRBD1
v_gene: TRBV7-9
j_gene: TRBJ1-5
abundance: -
CDR3aa: CASSPDRGLNQPQHF

d_gene: TRBD2
v_gene: TRBV6-5
j_gene: TRBJ2-5
abundance: -
CDR3aa: CASRGVETQYF

d_gene: TRBD1
v_gene: TRBV19
j_gene: TRBJ1-1
abundance: -
CDR3aa: CASSPQGQGYTEAFF

d_gene: TRBD1
v_gene: TRBV19
j_gene: TRBJ2-7
abundance: -
CDR3aa: CASSTGGDRGIYEQYF

d_gene: -
v_gene: TRBV3-1/TRBV3-2
j_gene: TRBJ1-4
abundance: few
CDR3aa: CASSPRQGYREKLFF

d_gene: TRBD1
v_gene: TRBV2
j_gene: TRBJ1-5
abundance: -
CDR3aa: CASSDSRQGGQPQHF

d_gene: TRBD1
v_gene: TRBV10-3
j_gene: TRBJ1-3
abundance: once
CDR3aa: CAISGGDRAIPSSGNTIYF

d_gene: TRBD1
v_gene: TRBV5-1
j_gene: TRBJ1-1
abundance: -
CDR3aa: CASSFDRGSMNTEAFF

d_gene: -
v_gene: TRBV7-6
j_gene: TRBJ2-5
abundance: few
CDR3aa: CASSPAVSETQYF

d_gene: TRBD2
v_gene: TRBV10-3
j_gene: TRBJ2-2
abundance: -
CDR3aa: CATKGLAFDTGELFF

d_gene: -
v_gene: TRBV30
j_gene: TRBJ1-4
abundance: -
CDR3aa: CAWSQNSNEKLFF

d_gene: -
v_gene: TRBV15
j_gene: TRBJ1-1
abundance: -
CDR3aa: CATSGSMNTEAFF

d_gene: TRBD1
v_gene: TRBV3-1/TRBV3-2
j_gene: TRBJ1-1
abundance: -
CDR3aa: CASSQLTQGAKTEAFF

d_gene: TRBD1
v_gene: TRBV5-1
j_gene: TRBJ2-1
abundance: -
CDR3aa: CASSTLDRGLNEQFF

d_gene: -
v_gene: TRBV6-5
j_gene: TRBJ2-1
abundance: -
CDR3aa: CASSSIIRGDEQFF

d_gene: TRBD2
v_gene: TRBV30
j_gene: TRBJ2-1
abundance: -
CDR3aa: CAWSVGGSIFNEQFF

d_gene: -
v_gene: TRBV3-1/TRBV3-2
j_gene: TRBJ1-6
abundance: -
CDR3aa: CASSGGSAYGSPLHF

d_gene: TRBD2
v_gene: TRBV3-1/TRBV3-2
j_gene: TRBJ2-7
abundance: -
CDR3aa: CARSQGGAGGPEQYF

d_gene: -
v_gene: TRBV25-1
j_gene: TRBJ1-2
abundance: -
CDR3aa: CASSAQESSNYGYTF

d_gene: TRBD1
v_gene: TRBV2
j_gene: TRBJ2-7
abundance: -
CDR3aa: CASRTGGAYEQYF

d_gene: TRBD1
v_gene: TRBV6-5
j_gene: TRBJ2-7
abundance: -
CDR3aa: CATTWQGDTYEQYF

d_gene: TRBD1
v_gene: TRBV5-6
j_gene: TRBJ1-5
abundance: -
CDR3aa: CASSLGGQGLNQPQHF

d_gene: -
v_gene: TRBV29-1
j_gene: TRBJ2-1
abundance: -
CDR3aa: CSVGGRQGAYNEQFF

d_gene: TRBD1
v_gene: TRBV10-3
j_gene: TRBJ2-5
abundance: -
CDR3aa: CAISDTGEETQYF

d_gene: TRBD2
v_gene: TRBV5-5
j_gene: TRBJ2-1
abundance: -
CDR3aa: CASSLGGGKDEQFF

d_gene: -
v_gene: TRBV20-1
j_gene: TRBJ2-1
abundance: -
CDR3aa: CSASPDSYGYNEQFF

d_gene: TRBD2
v_gene: TRBV28
j_gene: TRBJ2-1
abundance: -
CDR3aa: CASSFRAGVSYNEQFF

d_gene: -
v_gene: TRBV7-9
j_gene: TRBJ2-3
abundance: -
CDR3aa: CAIPGLFADTQYF

d_gene: -
v_gene: TRBV4-2
j_gene: TRBJ1-5
abundance: -
CDR3aa: CASSQGGDFNQPQHF

d_gene: TRBD1
v_gene: TRBV18
j_gene: TRBJ1-2
abundance: -
CDR3aa: CASSSSPGTGSGYTF

d_gene: -
v_gene: TRBV2
j_gene: TRBJ1-2
abundance: -
CDR3aa: CASTAFGYGYTF